This T cell receptor beta chain was recovered during a study of T cell changes during pregnancy in multiple sclerosis. The assay was immunoSEQ multiplex PCR, and TCRdb's table has in-frame clones only and misses some. The profile covers tens of thousands of clones, with around 91% appearing a single time and about 10% taken by the ten largest. This clone was seen a single time. Germline V gene sequence: CDR1 SQVTM, CDR2 ANQGSEA. The V end was cut by 1 base, the J end by 0 bases, with 14 bases between. The CDR3 sequence is 16 residues long. The source material was CD8+ T cells from peripheral blood mononuclear cells, sampled in the third trimester of pregnancy. The source of this sequence is a female donor with multiple sclerosis, enrolled in a pregnancy study. The J gene is TRBJ2-3, the V gene TRBV29-1, with D tentatively TRBD2 (6 bases). Here the CDR3 DNA reads TGCAGCGTTGAAGCTAGCGTGGATGGGAGCACAGATACGCAGTATTTT. Translating it yields CSVEASVDGSTDTQYF.